This record looks at one T cell receptor beta chain sequence and its context. Its cognate antigen is unknown. A 5'RACE template switching approach incorporating UMIs was used to make TCR beta cDNA. Reanalyzing the 5' RACE reads, TCRdb keeps one entry per CDR3 protein, without DNA. The sample data list some 440,000 distinct CDR3 sequences. The source of the sample is a study of T cells expressing NK-cell markers. Overall study context: Eight donors were sequenced, of whom seven were HCMV-seropositive, while the remaining one was HCMV-seronegative.

Study-wide results and caveats: Where several donors were concerned, these clonotypes also led the CD3+CD56-NKG2C+ fraction. Unclear, still, was the HCMV specificity of the expanded NKG2C+ T cell clones.

Sequencing input: blood T cells: a sorted CD56 or NKG2C T cell subset, CD4+ or CD8+ T cells, or bulk PBMC T cells (not recorded which). The TCR originated in a woman aged 45-60 years in good health.

The CDR3 is CASSSPGTGDQETQYF. V and J are TRBV12-3 or TRBV12-4 and TRBJ2-5; TCRdb calls TRBD1, which cannot be checked without DNA. The CDR3 has 16 amino acids.